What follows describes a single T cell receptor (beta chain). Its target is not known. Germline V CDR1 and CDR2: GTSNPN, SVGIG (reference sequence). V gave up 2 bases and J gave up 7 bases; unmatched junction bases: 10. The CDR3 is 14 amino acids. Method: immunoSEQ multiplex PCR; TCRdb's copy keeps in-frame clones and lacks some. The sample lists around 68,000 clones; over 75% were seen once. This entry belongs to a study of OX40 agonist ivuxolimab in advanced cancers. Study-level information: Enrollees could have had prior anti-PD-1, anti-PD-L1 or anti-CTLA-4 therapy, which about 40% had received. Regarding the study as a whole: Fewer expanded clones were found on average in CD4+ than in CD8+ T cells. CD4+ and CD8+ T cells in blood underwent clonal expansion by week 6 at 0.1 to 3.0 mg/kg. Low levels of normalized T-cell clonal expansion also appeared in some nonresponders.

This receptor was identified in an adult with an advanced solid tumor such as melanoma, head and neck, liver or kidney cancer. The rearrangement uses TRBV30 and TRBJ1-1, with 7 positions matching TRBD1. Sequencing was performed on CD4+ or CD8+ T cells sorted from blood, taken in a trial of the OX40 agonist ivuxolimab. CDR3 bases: TGTGCCTGGAGTACCGGGGACAGCCCAAATGAAGCTTTCTTT. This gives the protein CAWSTGDSPNEAFF.